This T cell receptor beta chain stems from a study of CD8+ T cells in alopecia areata. In regard to this clone: The target antigen is unknown. The sample carries other DNA sequences with the same CDR3.

cDNA reverse transcribed from extracted RNA served as the sequencing template. Measured with immunoSEQ multiplex PCR; TCRdb has only the in-frame clones, and not every one. The table lists approximately 180,000 clones, 50% to 75% of them singletons, with 16% in the top ten. This CDR3 comprises 14 residues. Trimming took off 0 bases at V and 2 bases at J, with 8 bases between the two ends. Germline assignment: CDR1 LGHNA and CDR2 YNFKEQ. Stated treatment: oral pan-JAK inhibitor, 5-10 mg twice daily. Study-wide results and limits: One nonresponder leaves baseline CD8+ expansion's link to response uncertain.

The chain has TRBV4-2 and TRBJ2-7, with D possibly matching TRBD2 (6 bases). The TCR sequence derives from a human donor with alopecia areata. The source material was CD4+ T cells sorted from blood, sampled at approximately week 55, from a patient treated with tofacitinib. The CDR3 DNA is TGTGCCAGCAGCCAAGATTTAGCGGCCTACGAGCAGTACTTC. This encodes CASSQDLAAYEQYF.